This passage covers 2 T cell receptor beta chains from one sample sequenced in a study of regulatory T cells in long-lasting Graves disease. Time point denoted: persistent/refractory GD, antithyroid drugs over 5 years with positive TRAb. RNA isolated from PBMCs was used to make the TCR library. Arm-PCR with iRepertoire HTBI primers amplified the CDR3 regions for these TCR beta libraries. Using its own MiXCR run on the multiplex PCR reads, TCRdb lists one record per CDR3 protein. The sample holds around 460,000 distinct CDR3 sequences, 20% to 25% seen once. Sequencing was performed on peripheral blood mononuclear cells (PBMCs), taken when the disease was refractory, from a patient treated with antithyroid drugs. These receptors were obtained from a female donor with Graves disease.

The chain carries TRBV6-1 and TRBJ2-7; 14 bases are a match to TRBD2. CDR3 length: 18 residues. The V segment lost 5 bases and the J segment 0 bases; nucleotides outside the gene matches: 9. From germline, CDR1 is MNHNS and CDR2 SASEGT. The CDR3: CASSPGLAGALGSYEQYF. CDR3 bases: TGTGCCAGCAGTCCGGGACTAGCGGGAGCGTTGGGCTCCTACGAGCAGTACTTC.

At least ten counts were recorded for this clonotype. The chain has TRBV28 and TRBJ1-2; 7 bases map to TRBD1. With 5 bases clipped from V and 0 bases from J, the junction kept 6 bases outside the gene matches. The CDR3 consists of 15 residues. The germline V gene has CDR1 MDHEN and CDR2 SYDVKM. The CDR3 coding sequence is TGTGCCAGCAGTACAACAGGGGTCGCTAACTATGGCTACACCTTC. It yields the protein CASSTTGVANYGYTF.